Detailed here is one T cell receptor (beta chain). Some clones are missing from TCRdb's copy, which holds only in-frame ones; the method was immunoSEQ multiplex PCR. The sample comprises fewer than 200,000 clones, just over 85% of which are singletons, and over 7% rests with the top ten. V was shortened by 0 bases and J by 0 bases, with 15 bases between the two germline ends. CDR3 size: 18 residues. CDR1 is KGHSH, CDR2 LQKENI, per germline. This sample is drawn from a study of blood T cell repertoires in COVID-19. The clonotype originates from a man aged 50 or older with active or convalescent COVID-19. V usage is TRBV18 and J usage is TRBJ1-3; D is unclear. The sequenced sample was peripheral blood. The DNA for the CDR3 is TGTGCCAGCTCACCACCGTCCAACGAGGCTAGCTCTGGAAACACCATATATTTT. It is translated as CASSPPSNEASSGNTIYF.